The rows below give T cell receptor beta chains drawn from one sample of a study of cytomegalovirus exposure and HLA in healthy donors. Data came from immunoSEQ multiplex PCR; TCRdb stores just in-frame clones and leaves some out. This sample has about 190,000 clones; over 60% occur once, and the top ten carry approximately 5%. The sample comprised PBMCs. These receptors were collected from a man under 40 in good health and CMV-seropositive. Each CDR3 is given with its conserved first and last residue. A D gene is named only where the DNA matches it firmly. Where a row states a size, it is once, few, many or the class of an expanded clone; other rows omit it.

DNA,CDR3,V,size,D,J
TGTGCCAGCAAGGATGGACCCGGGGGCGGGGGCTACAATGAGCAGTTCTTC,CASKDGPGGGGYNEQFF,TRBV2,-,-,TRBJ2-1
TGTTCCAGCAGCTCACTCGGTGGGACTGTGAACACTGAAGCTTTCTTT,CSSSSLGGTVNTEAFF,TRBV7-9,-,-,TRBJ1-1
TGCGCCAGCAGCTTGGGTCTAGCGGGGGACCAACAAGAGACCCAGTACTTC,CASSLGLAGDQQETQYF,TRBV5-1,-,TRBD2,TRBJ2-5
TGTGCCAGCAGTCCTTACACCCGCCTGAACACTGAAGCTTTCTTT,CASSPYTRLNTEAFF,TRBV9,-,-,TRBJ1-1
TGCGCCAGCAGCTCGGGGGGTAGCGGGGCCAGAGAGACCCAGTACTTC,CASSSGGSGARETQYF,TRBV5-1,-,TRBD2,TRBJ2-5
TGTGCCAGCAGCGCCTCGGGACAGGGGATTGGTGGCTACACCTTC,CASSASGQGIGGYTF,TRBV9,-,TRBD1,TRBJ1-2
TGTGCCTGGAGTGACTCCGGCGGATCCTACAATGAGCAGTTCTTC,CAWSDSGGSYNEQFF,TRBV30,-,-,TRBJ2-1
TGCGCCAGCAGCCAAGGCGGGAGTGCAGATACGCAGTATTTT,CASSQGGSADTQYF,TRBV4-1,-,TRBD2,TRBJ2-3
TGTGCCAGCAGCTTGGTAGGGGCCGGAGGGGAGACCCAGTACTTC,CASSLVGAGGETQYF,TRBV5-4,-,-,TRBJ2-5
TGTGCCAGCAGTAGAAGACAGGACCTAATAGAAAAACTGTTTTTT,CASSRRQDLIEKLFF,TRBV6-6,-,-,TRBJ1-4
TGTGCCAGCAGGCAGGGAGGGGTCTCTAACTATGGCTACACCTTC,CASRQGGVSNYGYTF,TRBV6-5,-,-,TRBJ1-2
TGTGCCAGCAGCTTAATTGGCGGGGCCTACAATGAGCAGTTCTTC,CASSLIGGAYNEQFF,TRBV7-3,few,-,TRBJ2-1
TGTGCCAGCACCTCAGGGCGGGAGGTGGGAGAGACCCAGTACTTC,CASTSGREVGETQYF,TRBV5-4,-,TRBD2,TRBJ2-5
TGTGCCAGCAGCTTAGTAGGGGGGGGAGAGACCCAGTACTTC,CASSLVGGGETQYF,TRBV11-2,once,-,TRBJ2-5
TGTGCCAGCAGCCACAGAATTCCGTCGGGCGAGCAGTACTTC,CASSHRIPSGEQYF,TRBV14,-,-,TRBJ2-7
TGTGCCAGTAGTACCAACCGGGGTAGAACTGAAGCTTTCTTT,CASSTNRGRTEAFF,TRBV19,once,-,TRBJ1-1
TGTGCCAGCACCCAGGGGCCCAGGGCCGGCGAGCAGTACTTC,CASTQGPRAGEQYF,TRBV2,-,-,TRBJ2-7
TGTGCCTGGAAGCCGGGGGTGAACACCGGGGAGCTGTTTTTT,CAWKPGVNTGELFF,TRBV30,-,-,TRBJ2-2
TGTGCCAGCTCCTCGGCGGACACCGGGGAGCTGTTTTTT,CASSSADTGELFF,TRBV27,-,-,TRBJ2-2
TGCAGCGTGAAGGGAGGCTTGAACACTGAAGCTTTCTTT,CSVKGGLNTEAFF,TRBV29-1,once,-,TRBJ1-1
TGTGCCAGCAGCTTGGGCAGGGGGATTGCTGCAAACACCATATATTTT,CASSLGRGIAANTIYF,TRBV5-6,-,TRBD1,TRBJ1-3
TGTGCCAGCAGCTTAGTAGGGGCAGAGCTCAATCAGCCCCAGCATTTT,CASSLVGAELNQPQHF,TRBV7-2,few,-,TRBJ1-5
TGTGCCAGCAAGGGAGGGGGGCAAGAGACCCAGTACTTC,CASKGGGQETQYF,TRBV7-9,-,-,TRBJ2-5
TGTGCCACGAGGACAGACCATAGCAATCAGCCCCAGCATTTT,CATRTDHSNQPQHF,TRBV2,-,-,TRBJ1-5
TGTGCCAGCAGCGTAGGAACAGGATATAATGAAAAACTGTTTTTT,CASSVGTGYNEKLFF,TRBV9,-,-,TRBJ1-4
TGCGCCAGCAGTCTCGTCCGGGCCGGGGAGCTGTTTTTT,CASSLVRAGELFF,TRBV4-1,-,-,TRBJ2-2
TGTGCCAGCCGACCCGGACTAGCGGGAGACTACGAGCAGTACTTC,CASRPGLAGDYEQYF,TRBV6-6,-,TRBD2,TRBJ2-7
TGTGCCAGCAGTTTTTGGGGACAGGCAGGCCAGCCCCAGCATTTT,CASSFWGQAGQPQHF,TRBV27,-,TRBD1,TRBJ1-5
TGTGCCAGCAGCCAAGAGCGGACAAATTTGAACACTGAAGCTTTCTTT,CASSQERTNLNTEAFF,TRBV14,-,-,TRBJ1-1
TGTGCCAGCAGCTTAAGAGGACTAGCGGGGAACAATGAGCAGTTCTTC,CASSLRGLAGNNEQFF,TRBV7-9,-,TRBD2,TRBJ2-1
TGTGCCAGCAGCCACGGACAGGAACGGTTCACAGATACGCAGTATTTT,CASSHGQERFTDTQYF,TRBV11-2,-,TRBD1,TRBJ2-3
TGTGCCAGCAGCTTGGGCACAGGGATGAACACTGAAGCTTTCTTT,CASSLGTGMNTEAFF,TRBV5-8,once,-,TRBJ1-1
TGTGCCAGCAGCGTAGGGGGGGGCCACACAGATACGCAGTATTTT,CASSVGGGHTDTQYF,TRBV9,few,-,TRBJ2-3
TGTGCCAGCAGCGTAATGGAGGGGGCCTCCCAAGAGACCCAGTACTTC,CASSVMEGASQETQYF,TRBV9,-,-,TRBJ2-5
TGTGCCAGCAGTGACCTCTTCTTGGAGCATGAGCAGTTCTTC,CASSDLFLEHEQFF,TRBV25-1,-,-,TRBJ2-1
TGTGCCAGCAGTGCGTCCCCGGGGGTGCAGGGCTACACCTTC,CASSASPGVQGYTF,TRBV6-4,-,-,TRBJ1-2
TGTGCCAGCTCACGGGACAGACAAGAGACCCAGTACTTC,CASSRDRQETQYF,TRBV18,few,TRBD1,TRBJ2-5
TGCGCCAGCAGCCAAGAAATGCCTGCTACCTACGAGCAGTACTTC,CASSQEMPATYEQYF,TRBV4-3,-,-,TRBJ2-7
TGTGCCAGTAGTGAGGCGGCGAGCACAGATACGCAGTATTTT,CASSEAASTDTQYF,TRBV19,few,-,TRBJ2-3
TGTGCCAGCAGCTACCGGACAGGGCACAGGTTGCAGCCCCAGCATTTT,CASSYRTGHRLQPQHF,TRBV7-2,-,TRBD1,TRBJ1-5
TGTGCCAGCAGCTTGGAGGGACTAGCGGTCCAAGAGACCCAGTACTTC,CASSLEGLAVQETQYF,TRBV5-6,-,TRBD2,TRBJ2-5
TGTGCCAGCAGCCCAAAAGAGACCCAGTACTTC,CASSPKETQYF,TRBV7-2,-,-,TRBJ2-5
TGTGCCAGCAGCTTAGAACAGGGGGGCACTGAAGCTTTCTTT,CASSLEQGGTEAFF,TRBV7-9,-,TRBD1,TRBJ1-1
TGTGCCAGCAGTCGACCCAGGACAGGGGGATCCTACGAGCAGTACTTC,CASSRPRTGGSYEQYF,TRBV6-6,-,TRBD1,TRBJ2-7
TGTGCCAGCAGTCACCCTCAGACAGGTGTCTATGGCTACACCTTC,CASSHPQTGVYGYTF,TRBV6-5,-,-,TRBJ1-2
TGTGCCAGCAGTTTAGGGACAGGGGGCAACTATGGCTACACCTTC,CASSLGTGGNYGYTF,TRBV27,-,TRBD1,TRBJ1-2
TGTGCCTGGAGTGGGCTCGAGAGTAGGGGGAACTTTACTAACTATGGCTACACCTTC,CAWSGLESRGNFTNYGYTF,TRBV30,-,-,TRBJ1-2
TGTGCCAGCAGCCGAGGAGTTACCACAGATACGCAGTATTTT,CASSRGVTTDTQYF,TRBV16,few,-,TRBJ2-3
TGTGCCAGCAGCCCCTATGAGGTGAACACTGAAGCTTTCTTT,CASSPYEVNTEAFF,TRBV9,-,-,TRBJ1-1
TGTGCCAGCAGCCCCCTCGCGGGGACGAACACTGAAGCTTTCTTT,CASSPLAGTNTEAFF,TRBV4-2,few,-,TRBJ1-1
TGTGCCAGCAGAACAGGGGGCGCCGCAGATACGCAGTATTTT,CASRTGGAADTQYF,TRBV6-1,-,TRBD1,TRBJ2-3
TGTGCCATCAGTGGAGAGTACACCGGGGAGCTGTTTTTT,CAISGEYTGELFF,TRBV10-3,few,-,TRBJ2-2
TGTGCCACCAGCATAAGGGGAAACATTCAGTACTTC,CATSIRGNIQYF,TRBV15,once,-,TRBJ2-4
TGTGCCAGCAGCCAGGGGACAGCCCCAATCTACGAGCAGTACTTC,CASSQGTAPIYEQYF,TRBV27,-,TRBD1,TRBJ2-7
TGTGCCACCACTCGGACAGGTCAAGGGGGGACCCAGCATTTT,CATTRTGQGGTQHF,TRBV19,-,TRBD1,TRBJ1-5